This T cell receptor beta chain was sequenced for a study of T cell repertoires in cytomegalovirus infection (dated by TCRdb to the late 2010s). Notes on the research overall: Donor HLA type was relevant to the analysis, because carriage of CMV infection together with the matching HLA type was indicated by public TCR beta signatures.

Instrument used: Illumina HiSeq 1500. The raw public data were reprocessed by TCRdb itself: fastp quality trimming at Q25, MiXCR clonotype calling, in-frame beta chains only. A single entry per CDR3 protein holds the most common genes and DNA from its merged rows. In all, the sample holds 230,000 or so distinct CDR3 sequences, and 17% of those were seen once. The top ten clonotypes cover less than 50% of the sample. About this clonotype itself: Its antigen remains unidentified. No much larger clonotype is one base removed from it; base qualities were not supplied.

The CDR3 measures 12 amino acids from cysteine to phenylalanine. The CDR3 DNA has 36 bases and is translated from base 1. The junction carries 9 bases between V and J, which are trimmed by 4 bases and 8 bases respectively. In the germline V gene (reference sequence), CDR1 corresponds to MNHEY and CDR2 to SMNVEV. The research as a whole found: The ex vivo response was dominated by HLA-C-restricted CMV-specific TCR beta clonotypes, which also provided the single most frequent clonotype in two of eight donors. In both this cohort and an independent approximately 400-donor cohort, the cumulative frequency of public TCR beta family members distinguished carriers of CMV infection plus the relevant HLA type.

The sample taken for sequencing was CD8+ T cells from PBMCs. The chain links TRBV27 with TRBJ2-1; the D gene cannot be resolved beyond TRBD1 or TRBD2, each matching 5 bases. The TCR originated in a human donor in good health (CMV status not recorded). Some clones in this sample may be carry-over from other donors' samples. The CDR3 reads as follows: CASSYVGDEQFF. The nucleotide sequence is TGTGCCAGCAGTTACGTGGGGGATGAGCAGTTCTTC.